The T cell receptor beta chain described here comes from a study of T cell responses to AZD1222 COVID-19 vaccine. The V gene end was trimmed by 3 bases and the J gene end by 8 bases; junction bases not matched to a gene: 2. This CDR3 contains 14 residues. Germline CDR1 reads SGDLS; CDR2 reads YYNGEE. Repertoires were generated with immunoSEQ multiplex PCR, while TCRdb's copy carries only in-frame clones and drops some. This table has about 150,000 clones, about 90% appearing once. The starting material was peripheral blood, obtained 28 days after the second AZD1222 dose. The receptor was isolated from an adult who received the AZD1222 COVID-19 vaccine. This rearrangement joins TRBV9 to TRBJ1-6; 10 nucleotides line up with TRBD1. The CDR3 coding sequence is TGTGCCAGCAGCGGGGGACAGGGGTATTCACCCCTCCACTTT. Translating gives CASSGGQGYSPLHF.